The T cell receptor beta chain described here comes from a study of human CD8 memory T cell subsets. Germline V gene data show CDR1 as SGHTA and CDR2 as FQGNSA. The CDR3 runs 14 residues. Production of TCR beta libraries used UMI-labeled 5' RACE as the method. TCRdb reprocessed the 5' RACE reads, keeping one entry per CDR3 protein, no DNA. This sample contains around 4,600 distinct CDR3 sequences. The sequenced sample was CD8+ T cells from PBMCs. The chain recombines TRBV7-2 with TRBJ2-1; there is no DNA to check the TCRdb D call of TRBD1. This clonotype originated in a human donor in good health. Here the CDR3 reads CASSLGGDYNEQFF.